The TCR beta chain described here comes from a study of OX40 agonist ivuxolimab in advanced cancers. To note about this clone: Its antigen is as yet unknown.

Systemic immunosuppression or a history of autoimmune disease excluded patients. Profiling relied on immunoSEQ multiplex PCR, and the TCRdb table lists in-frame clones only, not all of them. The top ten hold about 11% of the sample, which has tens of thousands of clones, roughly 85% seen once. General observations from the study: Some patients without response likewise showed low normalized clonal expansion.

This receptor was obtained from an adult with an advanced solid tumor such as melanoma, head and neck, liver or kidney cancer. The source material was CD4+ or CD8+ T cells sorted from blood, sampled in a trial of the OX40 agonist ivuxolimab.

DNA of the CDR3: TGTGCCAGCAGCCCCTTGACAGGGGGAATTGGGGAGACCCAGTACTTC. Its protein product is CASSPLTGGIGETQYF. J is TRBJ2-5 and V is TRBV7-2; TRBD1 aligns across 9 bases. J gave up 5 bases and V 5 bases, and 12 bases lay outside the gene matches. The germline V gene has CDR1 SGHTA and CDR2 FQGNSA. The CDR3 has 16 amino acids.